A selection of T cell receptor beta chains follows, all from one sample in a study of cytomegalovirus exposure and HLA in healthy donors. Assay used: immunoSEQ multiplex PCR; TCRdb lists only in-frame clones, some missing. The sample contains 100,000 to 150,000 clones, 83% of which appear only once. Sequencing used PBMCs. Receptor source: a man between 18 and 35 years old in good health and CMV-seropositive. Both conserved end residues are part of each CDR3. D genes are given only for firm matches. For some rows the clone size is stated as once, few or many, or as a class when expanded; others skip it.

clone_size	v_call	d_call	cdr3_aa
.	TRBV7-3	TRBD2	CASSLKRGGEQFF
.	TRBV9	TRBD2	CASSALAGGSTDTQYF
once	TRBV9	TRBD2	CASSGGLAGADTQYF
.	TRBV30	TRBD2	CAWSPGRGLTNTGELFF
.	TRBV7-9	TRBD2	CASSYLGGSETQYF
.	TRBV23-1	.	CASSQPGCGF
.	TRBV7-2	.	CASSRGSYNEQFF
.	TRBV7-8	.	CASSLAGGLGTDTQYF
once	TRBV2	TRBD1	CASSEGQGYTEAFF
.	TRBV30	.	CAWSTGSSWNEQFF
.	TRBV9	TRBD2	CASSVDGGNEQFF
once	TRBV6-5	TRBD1	CASSGTGGGTEAFF
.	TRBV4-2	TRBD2	CASSQDRSGNSYNEQFF
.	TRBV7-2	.	CASSLYLSNQPQHF
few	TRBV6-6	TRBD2	CASTWSSGPFNTQYF
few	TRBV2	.	CASGPRGTEAFF
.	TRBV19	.	CASETGNTEAFF
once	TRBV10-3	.	CATTTGSWTEAFF
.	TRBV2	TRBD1	CASKDRAPTGELFF
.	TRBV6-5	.	CASSYSILASSYEQYF
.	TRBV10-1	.	CASSATRGNTDTQYF
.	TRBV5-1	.	CASSLAVTTGPGKNIQYF
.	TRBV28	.	CASSPPGQNYGYTF
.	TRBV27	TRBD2	CASTETSGGPYTGELFF
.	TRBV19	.	CATLTGLGYTF
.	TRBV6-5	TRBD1	CASNAGGDTGELFF
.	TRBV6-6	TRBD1	CASNRDRAYEQYF
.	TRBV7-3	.	CASSLGQYEQYF
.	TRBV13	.	CASSPGTPPYNEQFF